This is a list of T cell receptor beta chains from one sample in a study of cytomegalovirus exposure and HLA in healthy donors. The assay was immunoSEQ multiplex PCR, and TCRdb's table has in-frame clones only and misses some. The repertoire includes about 130,000 clones, about 80% of them detected once, and around 3% sits in the top ten. Sequencing was carried out using PBMCs. These TCRs come from a woman between 45 and 65 years old in good health and CMV-seronegative. CDR3s include the opening cysteine and the closing phenylalanine or tryptophan. A D gene is named only where the DNA matches it firmly. Size tells how often a clone was seen (once, few, many) or the class of an expanded clone, and some rows leave it out.

NA	NA	TRBJ1-1	TRBV28	TGTGCCAGCAGTTTGGGGGGGGCGCGGAGGGAAGCTTTCTTT	CASSLGGARREAFF
NA	TRBD1	TRBJ1-2	TRBV9	TGTGCCAGCATGGGACAGCTTACCTATGGCTACACCTTC	CASMGQLTYGYTF
NA	NA	TRBJ2-7	TRBV28	TGTGCCAGCAGTTTCCCGCGGGGATCCTACGAGCAGTACTTC	CASSFPRGSYEQYF
few	TRBD1	TRBJ1-2	TRBV14	TGTGCCAGCAGCCAAGAAGGACAGGAAAACTATGGCTACACCTTC	CASSQEGQENYGYTF
NA	NA	TRBJ2-7	TRBV4-3	TGCGCCAGCAGCCAAGCGATTCAATACGAGCAGTACTTC	CASSQAIQYEQYF
NA	TRBD2	TRBJ2-7	TRBV27	TGTGCCAGCTCGAGGCTAGCGGGAACCCCCTCCCACGAGCAGTACTTC	CASSRLAGTPSHEQYF
NA	NA	TRBJ2-1	TRBV10-2	TGCGCCAGCAGGGATCTTCTGACTAGGAGGTACGAGCAGTTCTTC	CASRDLLTRRYEQFF
NA	NA	TRBJ1-5	TRBV4-2	TGTGCCAGCAGCCAAGACGGAGTCGGCGGCAATCAGCCCCAGCATTTT	CASSQDGVGGNQPQHF
NA	NA	TRBJ1-1	TRBV7-3	TGTGCCAGCAGCCAACTAGGGGGGGGCACTGAAGCTTTCTTT	CASSQLGGGTEAFF
NA	NA	TRBJ2-7	TRBV30	TGTGCCTGGAGTGTACGGGGATACTCCTACGAGCAGTACTTC	CAWSVRGYSYEQYF
NA	TRBD2	TRBJ2-1	TRBV7-8	TGTGCCAGCAGCCCGTCCGGGACTAGGCTGGATTACAATGAGCAGTTCTTC	CASSPSGTRLDYNEQFF
NA	NA	TRBJ1-5	TRBV27	TGTGCCAGCAGTTTATCGATCGGGCAGCCCCAGCATTTT	CASSLSIGQPQHF
NA	TRBD2	TRBJ2-3	TRBV5-1	TGCGCCAGTGAGGCTAGCGGCATTAGCACAGATACGCAGTATTTT	CASEASGISTDTQYF
NA	NA	TRBJ2-7	TRBV19	TGTGCCAGTAGTTGGGCAGGGTATAACGAGCAGTACTTC	CASSWAGYNEQYF
NA	NA	TRBJ1-3	TRBV15	TGTGCCACCAGCAGAGGGGAGTCTGGAAACACCATATATTTT	CATSRGESGNTIYF
NA	NA	TRBJ1-4	TRBV9	TGTGCCAGCAGCGCCGGGGAGGGAGATGAAAAACTGTTTTTT	CASSAGEGDEKLFF
NA	NA	TRBJ2-5	TRBV7-2	TGTGCCAGCAGCTTTTATTTTCAGGACCAAGAGACCCAGTACTTC	CASSFYFQDQETQYF
NA	TRBD2	TRBJ2-1	TRBV2	TGTGCCAGCAGTGAAGCTTTCAACCGGGAGGGGGGTTTGTATAATGAGCAGTTCTTC	CASSEAFNREGGLYNEQFF
NA	NA	TRBJ1-4	TRBV2	TGTGCCAGCAGTGAAGCAGGCAGGGGACACGAAAAACTGTTTTTT	CASSEAGRGHEKLFF
few	TRBD1	TRBJ1-2	TRBV30	TGTGCCTCGTCTAGGGACAGGCCCTATGGCTACACCTTC	CASSRDRPYGYTF
NA	NA	TRBJ2-3	TRBV10-3	TGTGCCATCAGCGACAGGCCCACAGATACGCAGTATTTT	CAISDRPTDTQYF
NA	NA	TRBJ2-7	TRBV6-1	TGTGCCAGCAGTGATAGCTCCTACGAGCAGTACTTC	CASSDSSYEQYF
NA	TRBD2	TRBJ2-3	TRBV11-2	TGTGCCAGCAGATTTAGCGGGGGTAGCACAGATACGCAGTATTTT	CASRFSGGSTDTQYF
NA	NA	TRBJ1-5	TRBV19	TGTGCCAGTAGTATAGGTAGCCTCTCGCCCCAGCATTTT	CASSIGSLSPQHF
NA	TRBD2	TRBJ2-7	TRBV6-1	TGTGCCAGCGGGGACTACCCACTCTACGAGCAGTACTTC	CASGDYPLYEQYF
few	TRBD2	TRBJ2-2	TRBV2	TGTGCCAGCAGTGAGAGGGCTAGCGGGAGGCTCCTGGGGTCCGGGGAGCTGTTTTTT	CASSERASGRLLGSGELFF
NA	TRBD1	TRBJ1-1	TRBV19	TGTGCCAGTAAGGGACAGTTGAACACTGAAGCTTTCTTT	CASKGQLNTEAFF
NA	TRBD1	TRBJ1-2	TRBV10-3	TGTGCCATCAGGGTTAAGGACAGGGACGGCTACACCTTC	CAIRVKDRDGYTF
NA	NA	TRBJ2-6	TRBV29-1	TGCAGCGTTGAATCAGGGGACGGGGCCAACGTCCTGACTTTC	CSVESGDGANVLTF
NA	TRBD1	TRBJ2-7	TRBV6-1	TGTGCCAGCAGTGAGGGACAGTTCTCCTACGAGCAGTACTTC	CASSEGQFSYEQYF
once	NA	TRBJ1-5	TRBV30	TGTGCCTGGAGTTCCGTCCTTGATCAGCCCCAGCATTTT	CAWSSVLDQPQHF
NA	NA	TRBJ2-5	TRBV29-1	TGCAGCGTTGCGGGGTATTGGACGGAGACCCAGTACTTC	CSVAGYWTETQYF
NA	TRBD1	TRBJ1-4	TRBV27	TGTGCCAGCAGTTGGGACAGGGGGGAAAAACTGTTTTTT	CASSWDRGEKLFF
NA	TRBD1	TRBJ2-4	TRBV29-1	TGCAGCGTAGGAACAGGGGGAGGTAGGGACATTCAGTACTTC	CSVGTGGGRDIQYF
once	NA	TRBJ1-2	TRBV7-8	TGTGCCAGCAGCTCCAGCGGGGGCTACACCTTC	CASSSSGGYTF
once	NA	TRBJ1-1	TRBV7-9	TGTTCCAGCAGCTCCCCGACTGAAGCTTTCTTT	CSSSSPTEAFF
NA	NA	TRBJ1-5	TRBV28	TGTGCCAGCGGGGGAGGTTATAGCAATCAGCCCCAGCATTTT	CASGGGYSNQPQHF
NA	NA	TRBJ2-1	TRBV6-1	TGTGCCAGCAATCCTTCCAGCGGCTCCTACAATGAGCAGTTCTTC	CASNPSSGSYNEQFF
few	TRBD2	TRBJ2-3	TRBV7-2	TGTGCCAGCAGCCCTACTAGCGGGAAGCAATATACGCAGTATTTT	CASSPTSGKQYTQYF
NA	NA	TRBJ2-7	TRBV6-1	TGTGCCAGCAGTGACCTCCTCTACGAGCAGTACTTC	CASSDLLYEQYF
few	NA	TRBJ1-6	TRBV6-5	TGTGCCAGCAGTTACTCGTATCCTAATAATTCACCCCTCCACTTT	CASSYSYPNNSPLHF
NA	TRBD2	TRBJ2-2	TRBV9	TGTGCCAGCAGCGTAGAAAGCGGGAGCCCCACCGGGGAGCTGTTTTTT	CASSVESGSPTGELFF